The present T cell receptor beta chain was sequenced within a study of blood T cell repertoires in COVID-19. The overall study: Acute and convalescent COVID-19 specimens originated in the United States, Italy and Spain. Sources were T cells, B-cell-depleted T cells, or PBMCs; the material itself was cDNA or gDNA.

CDR3 length: 18 amino acids. Germline-derived CDR1 and CDR2 are SGHDT and YYEEEE. The V segment lost 4 bases and the J segment 8 bases; nucleotides outside the gene matches: 18. Under the authors' procedure: Reference gene primer amplification yielded estimated nucleated cell counts. Here immunoSEQ multiplex PCR was the method, and the copy in TCRdb shows in-frame clones only, minus some. V and J calls and clone size are as listed in that table; D and trimming were resolved from the DNA. The top ten hold 14% to 15% of the sample, which has approximately 60,000 clones, around four fifths seen once. This clonotype was sampled from a man older than 75 with acute or convalescent COVID-19. The chain joins TRBV5-6 to TRBJ2-1, with 10 nucleotides matching TRBD1. The sample taken for sequencing was peripheral blood. The chain's CDR3 is CASSRDRGHTQSGDEQFF. The CDR3 bases are TGTGCCAGCAGCCGGGACAGGGGACATACTCAAAGTGGGGATGAGCAGTTCTTC.